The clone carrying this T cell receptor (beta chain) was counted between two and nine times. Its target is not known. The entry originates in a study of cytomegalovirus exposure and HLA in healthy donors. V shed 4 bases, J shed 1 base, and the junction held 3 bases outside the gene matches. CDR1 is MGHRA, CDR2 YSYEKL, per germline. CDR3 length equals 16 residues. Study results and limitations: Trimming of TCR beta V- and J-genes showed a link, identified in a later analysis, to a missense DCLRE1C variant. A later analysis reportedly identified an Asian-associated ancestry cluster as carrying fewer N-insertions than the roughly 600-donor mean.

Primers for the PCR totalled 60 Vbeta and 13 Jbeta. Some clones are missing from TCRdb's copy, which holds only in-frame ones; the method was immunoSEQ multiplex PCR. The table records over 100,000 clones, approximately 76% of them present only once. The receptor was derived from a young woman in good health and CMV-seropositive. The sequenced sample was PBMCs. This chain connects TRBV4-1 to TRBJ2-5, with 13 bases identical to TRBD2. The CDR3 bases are TGCGCCAGCAGCCCCGGACTAGCGGGAGTCCAAGAGACCCAGTACTTC. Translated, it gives CASSPGLAGVQETQYF.